These 28 T cell receptor beta chains originate from one sample sequenced in a study of response to subunit inactivated influenza vaccine. One entry per CDR3 protein, called by TCRdb with MiXCR from the RT-PCR reads. The table has about half a million distinct CDR3 sequences, 7.6% seen once. The source material was PBMCs from blood, sampled roughly 24 months after vaccination. These receptors all stem from a man between 50 and 69 years old who received an inactivated influenza vaccine.

At least ten counts were recorded for this clonotype. The V and J genes are TRBV12-3 or TRBV12-4 and TRBJ2-3; D might be TRBD2 (6 bases). There are 13 residues in the CDR3. Trimming stripped 5 bases from V and 7 bases from J, with 13 bases between. The chain's CDR3 is CASSPMEGNTQYF. The CDR3 nucleotides are TGTGCCAGCAGTCCTATGGAGGGGAATACGCAGTATTTT.

This clonotype was found many times. CDR3 protein: CASSLSGKGTNTEAFF. The CDR3, as DNA: TGTGCCAGCAGCCTCAGTGGTAAGGGAACGAACACTGAAGCTTTCTTT. V and J are TRBV3-1 and TRBJ1-1; D is unclear. Germline CDR1 reads LGHDT; CDR2 reads YNNKEL (reference sequence). This CDR3 has 16 residues. Trimming shortened V by 4 bases and J by 1 base, and 16 bases separated the two germline ends.

The chain is built from TRBV7-8 and TRBJ2-7; D remains ambiguous. Trimming pared 3 bases from V and 0 bases from J, leaving 12 bases between. This CDR3 spans 15 amino acids. Germline assignment: CDR1 SGHVS and CDR2 FQNEAQ. CDR3 nucleotide sequence: TGTGCCAGCAGCTTTTATGGCGGTAGCTCCTACGAGCAGTACTTC. This gives the protein CASSFYGGSSYEQYF.

This sequence joins TRBV7-2 and TRBJ2-7; D unresolved. Trimming pared 1 base from V and 7 bases from J, leaving 8 bases between. The CDR3 runs to 12 residues. CDR1 is SGHTA and CDR2 is FQGNSA in the germline V gene. The CDR3 DNA is TGTGCCAGCAGCTTAGTGGGGTTGGAGCAGTACTTC. Amino acid sequence: CASSLVGLEQYF. Looking up the rest from reference TRBV7-2 and TRBJ2-7 gives the full variable domain: GAGVSQSPSNKVTEKGKDVELRCDPISGHTALYWYRQSLGQGLEFLIYFQGNSAPDKSGLPSDRFSAERTGGSVSTLTIQRTQQEDSAVYLCASSLVGLEQYFGPGTRLTVT.

This clonotype was seen ten or more times. The chain is built from TRBV20-1 and TRBJ2-1; 8 bases align to TRBD1. CDR1 and CDR2 (germline): DFQATT, SNEGSKA (reference sequence). V lost 4 bases, J lost 9 bases, and 8 bases stayed unmatched. The CDR3 spans 13 residues. DNA for the CDR3: TGCAGTGCTACCAATTCAGGGACAGGTGAGCAGTTCTTC. It translates to CSATNSGTGEQFF.

This clonotype has ten or more counts. V is TRBV12-3 or TRBV12-4 and J is TRBJ2-3; TRBD1 matches 8 bases. V was clipped by 5 bases and J by 0 bases; unmatched bases: 7. There are 16 residues in the CDR3. CDR3 sequence (DNA): TGTGCCAGCAGTGACCCAGGGGGCGGGAGCACAGATACGCAGTATTTT. It yields the protein CASSDPGGGSTDTQYF.

The chain carries TRBV6-2 or TRBV6-3 and TRBJ1-1, with a weak D call TRBD1 (5 bases). CDR1 and CDR2 from the germline V gene are MNHEY and SVGEGT. Trimming removed 6 bases at V and 0 bases at J, with 17 bases between. The CDR3 extends over 16 amino acids. The CDR3, as DNA: TGTGCCAGCAGCAGACCCTCCCGGGGCCTGAACACTGAAGCTTTCTTT. Protein product: CASSRPSRGLNTEAFF.

Ten or more counts support this clonotype. The rearrangement uses TRBV5-1 and TRBJ2-3; maybe TRBD2 (5 bases). Trimming left V 1 base short and J 1 base short, with 10 bases between. Germline loops: CDR1 SGHRS, CDR2 YFSETQ. This CDR3 region has 15 residues. In DNA form, the CDR3 reads TGCGCCAGCAGCTTGATAGGGAGTGGCACAGATACGCAGTATTTT. Translated, it gives CASSLIGSGTDTQYF.

The chain is built from TRBV5-6 and TRBJ2-7, with 13 bases that match TRBD2. The CDR3 is made up of 16 amino acids. V was pared by 4 bases and J by 3 bases, with 7 bases of the junction left unmatched. Germline loops: CDR1 SGHDT, CDR2 YYEEEE. The DNA of the CDR3 is TGTGCCAGCAGCCTCCGACTAGCGGGGGGCCACTACGAGCAGTACTTC. It encodes CASSLRLAGGHYEQYF.

This clonotype was observed many times. The chain couples TRBV20-1 to TRBJ2-1; TRBD1 is a possible D gene (6 bases). The V end lost 3 bases, the J end lost 6 bases, and 9 bases lay between the germline ends. CDR3 length equals 12 residues. From germline, CDR1 is DFQATT and CDR2 SNEGSKA (reference sequence). CDR3 residues: CSASVRGNEQFF. CDR3 sequence (DNA): TGCAGTGCTAGTGTCAGGGGCAATGAGCAGTTCTTC.

A note on this clonotype: At one boundary the junction diverges from the germline segment, which might be a read error. The V call is TRBV5-6, the J call TRBJ2-3; TRBD2 matches at 10 bases. The CDR3 extends over 17 amino acids. CDR1 and CDR2 from the germline V gene are SGHDT and YYEEEE. The CDR3 protein is CARSLRLAGISTDTQYF. CDR3 DNA: TGTGCCCGCAGCCTCCGACTAGCGGGTATTAGCACAGATACGCAGTATTTT.

This clonotype was counted only a few times. The CDR3 region has the DNA TGTGCCAGCAGCTCCACTTTTGATGCGGGTGAGCAGTTCTTC. Translating gives CASSSTFDAGEQFF. The rearrangement uses TRBV7-3 and TRBJ2-1, with D perhaps TRBD2 (5 bases). Trimming took 4 bases from V and 9 from J, leaving 16 bases between them. The germline gives CDR1 SGHTA, CDR2 FQGTGA. The CDR3 loop spans 14 amino acids.

The DNA for the CDR3 is TGTGCCAGCAGCGAGGGTTCCGCCGACTCCTACGAGCAGTACTTC. Translating gives CASSEGSADSYEQYF. The chain combines TRBV28 with TRBJ2-7; maybe TRBD2 (5 bases). The germline V gene has CDR1 MDHEN and CDR2 SYDVKM. The CDR3 has 15 residues. Trimming cost V 6 bases and J 0 bases, with 15 bases left between them.

Worth noting for this clonotype: The germline gene is not matched at one end of the junction; a read error may be the cause. The chain has TRBV20-1 and TRBJ2-7, with D perhaps assigned TRBD1 or TRBD2 (5 bases each). This CDR3 spans 16 amino acids. CDR1 is DFQATT, CDR2 SNEGSKA, per germline (reference sequence). The CDR3 sequence is CGARDFSGQGSYEQYF. DNA for the CDR3: TGCGGTGCTAGAGATTTTTCGGGGCAGGGCTCCTACGAGCAGTACTTC.

The chain couples TRBV3-1 to TRBJ2-7; tentatively, D is TRBD1 (5 bases). Trimming took 0 bases from V and 3 from J, leaving 15 bases between them. Germline V lookup: CDR1 LGHDT, CDR2 YNNKEL (reference sequence). This CDR3 has 16 amino acids. This CDR3 reads CASSQDKAQGNYEQYF. CDR3 coding DNA: TGTGCCAGCAGCCAAGACAAGGCTCAGGGAAACTACGAGCAGTACTTC.

This clonotype has only a few counts. The rearrangement links TRBV4-2 to TRBJ2-5, with 9 bases aligning to TRBD2. V was pared by 4 bases and J by 5 bases, with 23 bases of the junction left unmatched. The CDR3 sequence is 20 residues long. CDR1 and CDR2 from the germline V gene are LGHNA and YNFKEQ. The CDR3 coding sequence is TGTGCCAGCAGCCCCTCTAGGACCGGGGTCAGCGGGGGGCGTTTGGAGACCCAGTACTTC. Translated, it gives CASSPSRTGVSGGRLETQYF.

This clonotype occurred a few times. The chain employs TRBV7-9 and TRBJ2-3; 9 bases fit TRBD1. CDR3 length: 15 residues. After removal of 4 bases from V and 5 bases from J, the junction contained 7 bases not matched to a gene. CDR1 and CDR2 from the germline V gene are SEHNR and FQNEAQ (reference sequence). CDR3 amino acids: CASSSGTGLRDTQYF. Here the CDR3 DNA reads TGTGCCAGCAGCTCGGGGACAGGGTTGAGAGATACGCAGTATTTT.

This clonotype has only a few counts. The V gene is TRBV6-5, the J gene TRBJ2-7; D ambiguous. Germline V gives CDR1 MNHEY, CDR2 SVGAGI. CDR3 length: 18 residues. The V and J ends lost 0 bases and 4 bases respectively, with 22 bases between them. CDR3 sequence reads: CASSYSSSRTIPRYEQYF. DNA of the CDR3: TGTGCCAGCAGTTACTCGTCCTCACGGACCATCCCTCGGTACGAGCAGTACTTC.

This clonotype was seen a handful of times. The chain carries TRBV6-1 and TRBJ2-5; TRBD1 agrees at 10 bases. Germline loops: CDR1 MNHNS, CDR2 SASEGT. This CDR3 is built from 15 residues. The V segment lost 5 bases and the J segment 3 bases; nucleotides outside the gene matches: 6. DNA of the CDR3: TGTGCCAGCAGTCCAACCGGGACAGGGGAAGAGACCCAGTACTTC. This codes for CASSPTGTGEETQYF.

This clonotype appeared a few times. The chain is built from TRBV10-3 and TRBJ2-3; a weak D match, TRBD2 (5 bases). Germline values: CDR1 ENHRY, CDR2 SYGVKD. The CDR3 runs 15 residues. V was shortened by 2 bases and J by 3 bases, with 12 bases between the two germline ends. The DNA of the CDR3 is TGTGCCATCAGTGAGATCGGGGATGGAACAGATACGCAGTATTTT. Its protein product is CAISEIGDGTDTQYF.

Ten or more counts support this clonotype. The genes are TRBV6-5 and TRBJ2-7; D possibly corresponds to TRBD1 (5 bases). V gave up 8 bases and J gave up 0 bases, with 8 bases separating them. Germline CDR1 reads MNHEY; CDR2 reads SVGAGI. The CDR3 has 12 amino acids. CDR3: CASQDSSYEQYF. CDR3 bases: TGTGCCAGCCAAGACAGCTCCTACGAGCAGTACTTC.

The rearrangement uses TRBV7-9 and TRBJ2-1; the D gene is possibly TRBD1 (5 bases). In germline, CDR1 is SEHNR, CDR2 FQNEAQ (reference sequence). This CDR3 has 17 amino acids. The V gene lost 4 bases and the J gene lost 3 bases, with 19 bases spanning the gap. The CDR3 nucleotides are TGTGCCAGCAGCTCGGGTCTTATGGGGCCCAACTACAATGAGCAGTTCTTC. Its protein product is CASSSGLMGPNYNEQFF. Looking up the rest from reference TRBV7-9 and TRBJ2-1 gives the full variable domain: DTGVSQNPRHKITKRGQNVTFRCDPISEHNRLYWYRQTLGQGPEFLTYFQNEAQLEKSRLLSDRFSAERPKGSFSTLEIQRTEQGDSAMYLCASSSGLMGPNYNEQFFGPGTRLTVL.

This sequence joins TRBV12-3 or TRBV12-4 and TRBJ2-1; TRBD1 agrees at 9 bases. The CDR3 covers 15 residues. The junction had 5 bases not matched to a gene; V was cut back by 2 bases and J by 6 bases. CDR3 nucleotides: TGTGCCAGCAGTTTATCGGGACAGGGAACCAATGAGCAGTTCTTC. Translation: CASSLSGQGTNEQFF.

This clonotype was recorded a few times. This chain connects TRBV11-2 to TRBJ2-1; D not resolved. The CDR3 is 16 amino acids. With 2 bases removed from V and 1 base from J, the gap between germline ends came to 12 bases. Germline-derived CDR1 and CDR2 are SGHAT and FQNNGV. Here the CDR3 reads CASSLPTVSSYNEQFF. The DNA for the CDR3 is TGTGCCAGCAGCTTACCTACAGTGTCGTCCTACAATGAGCAGTTCTTC.

V gene TRBV5-1 combines with J gene TRBJ2-7; D uncertain. The length of the CDR3 is 13 residues. V lost 4 bases, J lost 4 bases, and 12 bases lay in between. Germline lookup yields CDR1 SGHRS and CDR2 YFSETQ. As DNA, the CDR3 is TGCGCCAGCAGCGCCGCAAAGGGTTACGAGCAGTACTTC. Its translation: CASSAAKGYEQYF.

This clonotype turned up a few times. In DNA form, the CDR3 reads TGCAGTGCTAATCCCTTGGAGCGGCAGTACAATGAGCAGTTCTTC. It yields the protein CSANPLERQYNEQFF. This chain joins TRBV20-1 and TRBJ2-1, with D possibly being TRBD2 (5 bases). The germline gives CDR1 DFQATT, CDR2 SNEGSKA (reference sequence). V gave up 4 bases and J gave up 4 bases, with 17 bases separating them. The CDR3 covers 15 residues.

This clonotype was recorded a few times. The chain couples TRBV7-2 to TRBJ1-2; unclear D gene. The CDR3 has 13 residues. V shed 1 base and J shed 12 bases, with 15 bases lying between them. Germline loops: CDR1 SGHTA, CDR2 FQGNSA. The CDR3 DNA sequence: TGTGCCAGCAGCTTAGTCCCGGACCTGATGGACACCTTC. Protein product: CASSLVPDLMDTF.

This clonotype was counted ten times or more. The rearrangement links TRBV7-9 to TRBJ2-3; the D gene is possibly TRBD1 (5 bases). The V and J ends lost 7 bases and 4 bases respectively, with 15 bases between them. Germline CDR1 SEHNR, CDR2 FQNEAQ (reference sequence). The CDR3 contains 14 residues. Written as DNA, the CDR3 is TGTGCCAGCACTTCCAACTTCAGGGCAGATACGCAGTATTTT. It yields the protein CASTSNFRADTQYF.